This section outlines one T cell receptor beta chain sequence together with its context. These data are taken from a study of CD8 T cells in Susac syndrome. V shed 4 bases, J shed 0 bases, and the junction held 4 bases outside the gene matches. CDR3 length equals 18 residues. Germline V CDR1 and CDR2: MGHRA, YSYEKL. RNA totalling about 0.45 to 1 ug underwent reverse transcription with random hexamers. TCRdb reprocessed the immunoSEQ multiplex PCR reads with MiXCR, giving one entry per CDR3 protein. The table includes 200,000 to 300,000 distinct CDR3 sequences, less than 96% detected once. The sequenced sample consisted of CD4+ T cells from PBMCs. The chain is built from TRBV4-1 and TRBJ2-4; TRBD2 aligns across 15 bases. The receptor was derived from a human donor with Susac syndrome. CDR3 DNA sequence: TGCGCCAGCAGCCCCGGACTAGCGGGGGGGATAGCCAAAAACATTCAGTACTTC. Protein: CASSPGLAGGIAKNIQYF.